This T cell receptor (beta chain) comes out of a study of blood T cell repertoires in COVID-19. Study details: Collection of acute and convalescent COVID-19 samples took place in the United States, Italy and Spain.

Clones were read by immunoSEQ multiplex PCR, and TCRdb kept only the in-frame ones, dropping some. The sample includes tens of thousands of clones, 75% to 90% seen only once; the top ten take 13%. This clone was detected only a few times. The CDR3 runs to 21 residues. With 1 base removed from V and 0 bases from J, the gap between germline ends came to 26 bases. CDR1 and CDR2 (germline): MNHNS, SASEGT. The rearrangement joins TRBV6-1 to TRBJ2-3, with D possibly TRBD2 on 5 matching bases. Sequencing was done on a sample of peripheral blood. The TCR was taken from a human donor in a cohort sampled during active COVID-19. In nucleotides, the CDR3 is TGTGCCAGCAGTGAAGAAATTGGACTCGCGGTGGGGTGGACTAGCACAGATACGCAGTATTTT. Its translation: CASSEEIGLAVGWTSTDTQYF.